Listed below are T cell receptor beta chains from one sample, sequenced in a study of cytomegalovirus exposure and HLA in healthy donors. Data came from immunoSEQ multiplex PCR; TCRdb stores just in-frame clones and leaves some out. The sample carries 170,000 or so clones, about 80% recorded once. Sequencing was performed on PBMCs. Receptors were obtained from a woman in her thirties in good health and CMV-seropositive. CDR3s include the opening cysteine and the closing phenylalanine or tryptophan. Fields, in order: D gene, clone size, J gene, CDR3 length, V gene, CDR3 DNA, CDR3 protein. A D gene is named only where the DNA matches it firmly. Clone size is shown for a subset of rows, as once, few, many or a class of expanded clone.

NA,NA,TRBJ1-4,12,TRBV28,TGTGCCAGCAGACGAGGATTTGAAAAACTGTTTTTT,CASRRGFEKLFF
TRBD1,NA,TRBJ2-4,16,TRBV19,TGTGCCAGTAGTATCCCGGACAGGGGAGCCAAAAACATTCAGTACTTC,CASSIPDRGAKNIQYF
NA,NA,TRBJ1-1,13,TRBV28,TGTGCCACCCTGGGGGGGGTGAACACTGAAGCTTTCTTT,CATLGGVNTEAFF
TRBD1,few,TRBJ2-5,12,TRBV7-2,TGTGCCAGCAGCTTGGACAGGGAGACCCAGTACTTC,CASSLDRETQYF
TRBD1,few,TRBJ1-2,17,TRBV19,TGTGCCAGTAGTATTTCGCTCGGGACAGCCGGCTTATACGGCTACACCTTC,CASSISLGTAGLYGYTF
NA,NA,TRBJ1-4,14,TRBV29-1,TGCAGCGTTTCCGGGACACCAGATAATGAAAAACTGTTTTTT,CSVSGTPDNEKLFF
TRBD2,NA,TRBJ2-5,13,TRBV28,TGTGCCAGCAGTTTCTTCAGCGGGAAGACCCAGTACTTC,CASSFFSGKTQYF
TRBD1,NA,TRBJ2-7,15,TRBV11-2,TGTGCCAGCAGCCGGACCGGGACAGTCCCCTACGAGCAGTACTTC,CASSRTGTVPYEQYF
TRBD1,few,TRBJ2-1,14,TRBV18,TGTGCCAGCTCGCCGGGACAGGGGTACAATGAGCAGTTCTTC,CASSPGQGYNEQFF
NA,NA,TRBJ1-3,19,TRBV23-1,TGCGCCAGCAGTCAATCTGAGGATTTGAAACCCTCTGCAGGAAACACCATATATTTT,CASSQSEDLKPSAGNTIYF
TRBD1,NA,TRBJ2-7,16,TRBV4-2,TGTGCCAGCAGCCACAACACAGGGGAACTAACCTACGAGCAGTACTTC,CASSHNTGELTYEQYF
TRBD2,NA,TRBJ2-7,24,TRBV12-5,TGTGCTAGTGGTTTGGTACCGGGGACTAGCGGGAGCCCCTCGGCAATGGGGGGGGCCTACGAGCAGTACTTC,CASGLVPGTSGSPSAMGGAYEQYF
TRBD2,NA,TRBJ2-7,17,TRBV14,TGTGCCAGCAGCCACTTACTAGGGCGGGAGGGCCCCTACGAGCAGTACTTC,CASSHLLGREGPYEQYF
NA,once,TRBJ1-1,13,TRBV7-3,TGTGCCAGCAGCTTACAGTGGGGGGACCAAGCTTTCTTT,CASSLQWGDQAFF
NA,NA,TRBJ1-2,14,TRBV28,TGTGCCAGCCTGCGTCCGACCGGGGGATATGGCTACACCTTC,CASLRPTGGYGYTF
NA,NA,TRBJ1-3,16,TRBV29-1,TGCAGCGTTGAAGATGGAGGCAGGGGTGGGAGAAACACCATATATTTT,CSVEDGGRGGRNTIYF
TRBD2,NA,TRBJ2-1,16,TRBV5-1,TGCGCCAGCAGCGCTAGCGGGAGAGCAGCCTACAATGAGCAGTTCTTC,CASSASGRAAYNEQFF
TRBD2,once,TRBJ2-3,16,TRBV6-1,TGTGCCAGCAGTGAAGTTTCGGGAGGGTGGACAGATACGCAGTATTTT,CASSEVSGGWTDTQYF
NA,NA,TRBJ2-7,16,TRBV7-2,TGTGCCAGCAGCTTAGGGTCCTGGGCGGGCACCTACGAGCAGTACTTC,CASSLGSWAGTYEQYF
NA,NA,TRBJ2-5,16,TRBV2,TGTGCCAGCAGTGAAAATCTTAGGACAGTTCAAGAGACCCAGTACTTC,CASSENLRTVQETQYF
TRBD1,NA,TRBJ2-5,16,TRBV28,TGTGCCAGCAGTTTATCCCTACAGGGGATTGGGGAGACCCAGTACTTC,CASSLSLQGIGETQYF
NA,NA,TRBJ1-1,13,TRBV28,TGTGCCAGCAGTTACCAGGAGGTCCATGAAGCTTTCTTT,CASSYQEVHEAFF
NA,once,TRBJ1-2,15,TRBV29-1,TGCAGCGTCCCCCTTTGGGAGGGCCGCGACTATGGCTACACCTTC,CSVPLWEGRDYGYTF
NA,NA,TRBJ1-2,12,TRBV5-6,TGTGCCAGCAGCTCCAGATTCTATGGCTACACCTTC,CASSSRFYGYTF
NA,NA,TRBJ1-2,14,TRBV5-1,TGCGCCAGCAGCTTGGTTGGTTCGGACTATGGCTACACCTTC,CASSLVGSDYGYTF
TRBD2,few,TRBJ2-1,17,TRBV5-5,TGTGCCAGCAGCTTGGCCCGAATAGCGGGAGTGAACAATGAGCAGTTCTTC,CASSLARIAGVNNEQFF
TRBD2,NA,TRBJ2-5,15,TRBV5-1,TGCGCCAGCAGCCCGGGGGGACTAGCGCAAGAGACCCAGTACTTC,CASSPGGLAQETQYF
NA,NA,TRBJ1-4,16,TRBV4-3,TGCGCCAGCAGCCGCAGTCTGGTATCAACTAATGAAAAACTGTTTTTT,CASSRSLVSTNEKLFF
NA,NA,TRBJ2-1,21,TRBV5-1,TGCGCCAGCGGTTCACCTACATCCATGGACAGTCCCCAGGGGTTATACAATGAGCAGTTCTTC,CASGSPTSMDSPQGLYNEQFF
TRBD1,NA,TRBJ2-7,15,TRBV4-3,TGCGCCAGCAGCCAGTTAGGACAGGCTACCTACGAGCAGTACTTC,CASSQLGQATYEQYF
TRBD1,once,TRBJ2-7,15,TRBV2,TGTGCCAGCAGTGAAGCTCCCACAGGGGCCGGCGAGCAGTACTTC,CASSEAPTGAGEQYF
TRBD1,NA,TRBJ2-3,16,TRBV11-3,TGTGCCAGCAGCGCCACGAAGACAGGGGAGCCAGATACGCAGTATTTT,CASSATKTGEPDTQYF
TRBD2,NA,TRBJ2-1,16,TRBV28,TGTGCCAGCAGCCTTAGGGGGCTAGCGGGACCATTGGAGCAGTTCTTC,CASSLRGLAGPLEQFF
NA,NA,TRBJ2-7,14,TRBV12-5,TGTGCTAGTGGTCTGGCCGACAGGCGCTACGAGCAGTACTTC,CASGLADRRYEQYF
TRBD2,NA,TRBJ2-1,15,TRBV9,TGTGCCAGCAGCGTAGGAGGCGGGGGCTACAATGAGCAGTTCTTC,CASSVGGGGYNEQFF
NA,NA,TRBJ2-2,15,TRBV27,TGTGCCAGCAGTTTACAGGGTTGGTTGGCCGGGGAGCTGTTTTTT,CASSLQGWLAGELFF
NA,NA,TRBJ2-5,17,TRBV5-1,TGCGCCAGCAGCTTGTTTCCGAGGGCAGACCCCCAAGAGACCCAGTACTTC,CASSLFPRADPQETQYF
TRBD1,once,TRBJ1-1,14,TRBV15,TGTGCCACCAGCAGGGACAGGGCGAACACTGAAGCTTTCTTT,CATSRDRANTEAFF
TRBD2,NA,TRBJ2-1,16,TRBV7-6,TGTGCCAGCAGCTCATTCCAGCGGGAGGGCTACAATGAGCAGTTCTTC,CASSSFQREGYNEQFF
NA,NA,TRBJ2-1,16,TRBV19,TGTGCCACTTCAGGGGTGGCGGGAGCGGAGTACAATGAGCAGTTCTTC,CATSGVAGAEYNEQFF
NA,NA,TRBJ2-7,15,TRBV11-3,TGTGCCAGCAGCTTTGGGCTAGCGCCTTCCTACGAGCAGTACTTC,CASSFGLAPSYEQYF
TRBD2,NA,TRBJ2-1,18,TRBV5-1,TGCGCCAGCAGCTCCGGACTAGCGGGAGTGTCGGGACGCAATGAGCAGTTCTTC,CASSSGLAGVSGRNEQFF
NA,NA,TRBJ2-7,15,TRBV27,TGTGCCAGCAGTTTACTGAGGGGAGGTTCCTACGAGCAGTACTTC,CASSLLRGGSYEQYF
TRBD2,NA,TRBJ2-7,15,TRBV5-1,TGCGCCAGCAGCTGGACTAGCGGGAGTAGCCACGAGCAGTACTTC,CASSWTSGSSHEQYF
NA,once,TRBJ2-4,17,TRBV10-3,TGTGCCATCAGTGGAAACAGGGAAAGAACCGCCAAAAACATTCAGTACTTC,CAISGNRERTAKNIQYF
TRBD2,NA,TRBJ2-1,16,TRBV9,TGTGCCAGCAGCGTAGGATGGGGCGGGAGTGTAGATGAGCAGTTCTTC,CASSVGWGGSVDEQFF
NA,NA,TRBJ1-4,15,TRBV6-6,TGTGCCAGCAGTTACTTACGGGGGGCTAATGAAAAACTGTTTTTT,CASSYLRGANEKLFF
TRBD1,NA,TRBJ2-3,15,TRBV6-4,TGTGCCAGCAGTACCGGGACAGGGGTAACAGATACGCAGTATTTT,CASSTGTGVTDTQYF
TRBD2,few,TRBJ2-7,15,TRBV13,TGTGCCAGCAGCTTAGGTGGGACTAACACTTACGAGCAGTACTTC,CASSLGGTNTYEQYF